Each of the 24 T cell receptor beta chains below was sequenced from the same sample in a study of cytotoxic CD8 clonotypes in ibrutinib-treated CLL (dated by TCRdb to about 2021). This specimen's time point label, interpreted: progressive disease on ibrutinib. Library preparation used the immunoSEQ multiplex PCR assay. Held by TCRdb, this immuneACCESS table contains in-frame sequences only and omits some clones. Under half of the omission traces to an unresolved V gene where checked; the cause of the rest is unknown. The sample records fewer than 300,000 clones, roughly four fifths of which are singletons. The top ten clones comprise around 6% of the sample. This material consisted of PBMCs, taken at disease progression, from a patient treated with ibrutinib. The origin of the receptors is a human donor with chronic lymphocytic leukemia.

This rearrangement joins TRBV2 to TRBJ1-1; 9 positions match TRBD1. The CDR3 loop spans 14 amino acids. J was trimmed by 5 bases and V by 6 bases; bases with no gene match: 7. CDR1 is SNHLY, CDR2 FYNNEI, per germline. The CDR3 protein is CASRQGAVGTEAFF. CDR3 DNA sequence: TGTGCCAGCAGACAGGGGGCGGTAGGGACTGAAGCTTTCTTT.

The chain joins TRBV28 to TRBJ2-7, with TRBD2 matching 12 bases. With V trimmed by 3 bases and J by 6 bases, 6 bases remained unmatched. Germline-derived CDR1 and CDR2 are MDHEN and SYDVKM. This CDR3 region has 15 residues. The CDR3, as DNA: TGTGCCAGCAGTTTCCTAGCGGGAGGGCCCGGCGAGCAGTACTTC. Its translation: CASSFLAGGPGEQYF.

This chain links TRBV6-5 with TRBJ1-3; maybe TRBD1 (6 bases). V was shortened by 6 bases and J by 2 bases, with 11 bases between the two germline ends. From germline, CDR1 is MNHEY and CDR2 SVGAGI. The CDR3 totals 14 residues. CDR3 in amino acids: CASSRNRAGNTIYF. DNA of the CDR3: TGTGCCAGCAGCCGAAACAGGGCTGGAAACACCATATATTTT.

The V gene is TRBV15, the J gene TRBJ1-4, with D possibly matching TRBD1 (5 bases). The V end was cut by 0 bases, the J end by 10 bases, with 9 bases between. Germline CDR1 reads LNHNV; CDR2 reads YYDKDF (reference sequence). This CDR3 is 13 amino acids long. The CDR3 nucleotides read TGTGCCACCAGCAGAGAAGGTCAGGGAAAACTGTTTTTT. Encoded protein: CATSREGQGKLFF.

The J gene is TRBJ1-3, the V gene TRBV10-3, with D possibly being TRBD1 (6 bases). Trimming shortened V by 2 bases and J by 2 bases, and 13 bases separated the two germline ends. Germline assignment: CDR1 ENHRY and CDR2 SYGVKD. The CDR3 runs to 16 residues. DNA for the CDR3: TGTGCCATCAGTGAGGTGGACAGAATTACTGGAAACACCATATATTTT. Its protein product is CAISEVDRITGNTIYF.

The rearrangement uses TRBV5-6 and TRBJ2-1; no reliable D call. CDR1 and CDR2 (germline): SGHDT, YYEEEE. This CDR3 comprises 12 residues. Trimming removed 1 base from V and 8 bases from J, with 7 bases in between. CDR3 amino acids: CASSLYQDEQFF. For the CDR3, the DNA is TGTGCCAGCAGCTTGTATCAGGATGAGCAGTTCTTC.

The chain joins TRBV5-1 to TRBJ2-3, with 7 bases matching TRBD2. The CDR3 spans 15 residues. The V gene end was trimmed by 4 bases and the J gene end by 2 bases; junction bases not matched to a gene: 7. Germline CDR1 and CDR2: SGHRS and YFSETQ. The CDR3 loop reads CASSLGGTNTDTQYF. DNA of the CDR3: TGCGCCAGCAGCCTGGGGGGGACTAACACAGATACGCAGTATTTT.

This clone has only a few counts. The sample holds other DNA sequences that translate to the same CDR3. The V and J genes are TRBV9 and TRBJ1-1, with 7 bases identical to TRBD1. The CDR3 has 13 residues. Germline V CDR1 and CDR2: SGDLS, YYNGEE. V gave up 4 bases and J gave up 4 bases; unmatched junction bases: 4. Here the CDR3 DNA reads TGTGCCAGCAGCCCAGACAGGGTCACTGAAGCTTTCTTT. This translates into CASSPDRVTEAFF.

V usage is TRBV4-3 and J usage is TRBJ2-5, with 10 bases that match TRBD2. The CDR3 is made up of 16 amino acids. Unmatched junction bases numbered 6, after V lost 0 bases and J lost 5 bases. Germline values: CDR1 LGHNA, CDR2 YSLEER. For the CDR3, the DNA is TGCGCCAGCAGCCAAGAACCAGCGGGAGGGCCGGAGACCCAGTACTTC. Residues: CASSQEPAGGPETQYF.

This clone was seen only a few times. This chain links TRBV5-4 with TRBJ2-2; D remains unclear. The V gene's germline CDR1 is SGHNT and CDR2 YYREEE (reference sequence). Trimming removed 2 bases from V and 2 bases from J, with 7 bases in between. This CDR3 has 14 residues. CDR3 amino acids: CASSFEVNTGELFF. The CDR3 DNA sequence: TGTGCCAGCAGCTTTGAAGTAAACACCGGGGAGCTGTTTTTT.

The chain couples TRBV28 to TRBJ1-2, with D possibly being TRBD1 (6 bases). This CDR3 contains 14 residues. V shed 6 bases and J shed 3 bases, with 14 bases lying between them. CDR1 is MDHEN, CDR2 SYDVKM, per germline. The CDR3 coding sequence is TGTGCCAGCAGAGGGACGGGGGCGGACTATGGCTACACCTTC. This encodes CASRGTGADYGYTF.

The chain joins TRBV9 to TRBJ2-7, with TRBD2 matching over 7 bases. J lost 3 bases, V lost 0 bases, and 6 bases had no gene match. CDR1 is SGDLS, CDR2 YYNGEE, per germline. CDR3 length equals 15 residues. The CDR3 bases are TGTGCCAGCAGCGTAGGAATAGCGGGTGGCTACGAGCAGTACTTC. It encodes CASSVGIAGGYEQYF.

The chain employs TRBV9 and TRBJ2-5, with 12 bases aligning to TRBD1. This CDR3 has 15 amino acids. Germline lookup yields CDR1 SGDLS and CDR2 YYNGEE. The ends lost 2 bases at V and 4 bases at J; junction bases unmatched: 3. The CDR3 nucleotides read TGTGCCAGCAGCGTGGGACAGGGGGCCTCAGAGACCCAGTACTTC. Its translation: CASSVGQGASETQYF.

The chain employs TRBV4-1 and TRBJ2-7; 8 nucleotides align to TRBD2. V lost 4 bases, J lost 2 bases, and 10 bases stayed unmatched. Per the germline V gene, CDR1 is MGHRA and CDR2 is YSYEKL. This CDR3 has 16 amino acids. CDR3 loop: CASSLNPPGLAYEQYF. The CDR3, as DNA: TGCGCCAGCAGCCTTAACCCTCCGGGACTAGCCTACGAGCAGTACTTC.

This clone was observed a few times. V gene TRBV12-5 combines with J gene TRBJ2-7; no firm D call. Germline V gene data show CDR1 as LGHNT and CDR2 as FRNRAP. Trimming removed 1 base from V and 0 bases from J, with 13 bases in between. The CDR3 length is 16 residues. CDR3 nucleotides: TGTGCTAGTGGTTTGGCGACACTACCGAGCTCCTACGAGCAGTACTTC. This sequence encodes CASGLATLPSSYEQYF.

The chain couples TRBV2 to TRBJ1-5, with TRBD1 matching over 8 bases. The CDR3 spans 15 residues. Germline CDR1 and CDR2: SNHLY and FYNNEI. Trimming at V came to 5 bases and at J to 2 bases, leaving 5 bases not matched to a gene. CDR3 loop: CASSSGQGGNQPQHF. In DNA, the CDR3 is TGTGCCAGCAGTTCCGGACAGGGTGGCAATCAGCCCCAGCATTTT.

The chain uses TRBV19 and TRBJ2-1, with 7 bases lining up with TRBD2. The CDR3 contains 12 residues. Per germline, CDR1 LNHDA and CDR2 SQIVND (reference sequence). The V segment lost 4 bases and the J segment 10 bases; nucleotides outside the gene matches: 4. The CDR3 region has the DNA TGTGCCAGTAGTAGGGGACTACCCGAGCAGTTCTTC. Translated: CASSRGLPEQFF.

V and J are TRBV7-2 and TRBJ2-3, with 7 bases that match TRBD1. CDR1 and CDR2 from the germline V gene are SGHTA and FQGNSA. Trimming cost V 6 bases and J 1 base; bases outside gene matches: 7. CDR3 length: 15 residues. The CDR3 DNA follows: TGTGCCAGCAGGACAGAGGGGGCAGGCACAGATACGCAGTATTTT. This encodes CASRTEGAGTDTQYF.

The chain links TRBV5-6 to TRBJ2-1; perhaps TRBD2 as D (7 bases). Germline loops: CDR1 SGHDT, CDR2 YYEEEE. There are 15 residues in the CDR3. V was trimmed by 4 bases and J by 4 bases, leaving 15 bases between them. CDR3 loop: CASSPRGGGYNEQFF. The CDR3 DNA is TGTGCCAGCAGCCCAAGGGGAGGGGGATACAATGAGCAGTTCTTC.

The CDR3 nucleotides read TGCGCCAGCAGCGGCGTTCAGGGGGCTGGTGAGCAGTTCTTC. This sequence encodes CASSGVQGAGEQFF. The rearrangement uses TRBV5-1 and TRBJ2-1; 8 positions agree with TRBD1. Germline-derived CDR1 and CDR2 are SGHRS and YFSETQ. The junction had 9 bases not matched to a gene; V was cut back by 4 bases and J by 9 bases. The CDR3 is 14 residues long.

The chain links TRBV15 to TRBJ2-4; 10 bases are shared with TRBD2. The germline CDR1 and CDR2 sequences are LNHNV and YYDKDF (reference sequence). The CDR3 sequence is 18 residues long. V was clipped by 1 base and J by 0 bases; unmatched bases: 6. The CDR3, as DNA: TGTGCCACCAGCAGAGGGAGCGGGGGGGCTTCAGCCAAAAACATTCAGTACTTC. The encoded protein is CATSRGSGGASAKNIQYF.

The rearrangement links TRBV7-6 to TRBJ1-1; D might be TRBD1 (6 bases). This CDR3 comprises 12 residues. Germline V lookup: CDR1 SGHVS, CDR2 FNYEAQ. Trimming removed 5 bases from V and 11 bases from J, with 15 bases in between. Written as DNA, the CDR3 is TGTGCCAGCAGCAGGGTCTGGACAGAGGCTTTCTTT. This sequence encodes CASSRVWTEAFF.

The V gene is TRBV11-2, the J gene TRBJ1-2; the match to TRBD1 covers 7 bases. Per the germline V gene, CDR1 is SGHAT and CDR2 is FQNNGV. The CDR3 has 13 residues. V trimming: 5 bases; J trimming: 4 bases; junction bases outside the gene matches: 4. In DNA, the CDR3 is TGTGCCAGCAGCGGGGGGACAGTCTATGGCTACACCTTC. It yields the protein CASSGGTVYGYTF.

The chain combines TRBV2 with TRBJ1-3; a weak D match, TRBD1 (5 bases). Germline V gene lookup returns CDR1 SNHLY and CDR2 FYNNEI. V lost 5 bases and J lost 0, with 14 bases in between. This CDR3 contains 16 residues. Here the CDR3 DNA reads TGTGCCAGCAGTCGTGGGAGGGGCTCCTCTGGAAACACCATATATTTT. Translated: CASSRGRGSSGNTIYF.